This T cell receptor beta chain was retrieved from a study of T cell repertoires in cytomegalovirus infection. Study background: Public signatures in TCR beta pointed to CMV infection and matching HLA type.

Study conclusions and caveats: Identification of carriers of CMV plus the relevant HLA was performed using cumulative public TCR beta family frequency. HLA-C-restricted CMV clonotypes gave the most frequent clonotype in two of eight donors.

Germline V gene lookup returns CDR1 SGHTA and CDR2 FQGNSA. The junction had 7 bases not matched to a gene; V was cut back by 5 bases and J by 0 bases. This CDR3 has 16 amino acids. This clonotype turned up a few times. Its antigen is as yet unknown. TCRdb analysed the reads with MiXCR anew, one entry per CDR3 protein. Of about half a million distinct CDR3 sequences listed, roughly a third are singletons. The chain joins TRBV7-2 to TRBJ2-1, with 7 bases aligning to TRBD2. The sequence derives from a human donor in good health (CMV status not recorded). Some clones in this sample may be carry-over from other donors' samples. The source was cultured PBMCs, collected from culture after CMV antigen stimulation. The CDR3 loop reads CASSPTGLNSYNEQFF. CDR3 nucleotides: TGTGCCAGCAGCCCCACGGGACTAAACTCCTACAATGAGCAGTTCTTC.